This T cell receptor beta chain was obtained from a study of OX40 agonist ivuxolimab in advanced cancers. Germline V lookup: CDR1 SQVTM, CDR2 ANQGSEA. CDR3 length equals 12 residues. V was cut by 0 bases and J by 7 bases, with 10 bases left in between. The assay was immunoSEQ multiplex PCR, and TCRdb's table has in-frame clones only and misses some. The sample shows 35,000 to 40,000 clones, more than 75% of them seen only once. The TCR was taken from an adult with an advanced solid tumor such as melanoma, head and neck, liver or kidney cancer. Sequences were derived from CD4+ or CD8+ T cells sorted from blood, sampled in a trial of the OX40 agonist ivuxolimab. The gene calls are TRBV29-1 and TRBJ2-7; possible D gene TRBD1, 6 bases. As DNA, the CDR3 is TGCAGCGTTGAAGATCTAACAGGGGAGCAGTACTTC. Amino acids: CSVEDLTGEQYF.